The rows below give T cell receptor beta chains drawn from one sample of a study of somatic mutations in cytotoxic T cells in rheumatoid arthritis. Libraries were prepared by immunoSEQ multiplex PCR; TCRdb keeps only in-frame clonotypes and omits some of them. The sample includes around 15,000 clones, just under 75% of them seen just once. Sequencing was carried out using CD8+ T cells sorted from blood. All receptors derive from an adult with rheumatoid arthritis. Both conserved end residues are part of each CDR3. The D gene is left open where the match is weak. Rows may omit the clone size; those that give it use once, few, many or a size class.

v_call,d_call,clone_size,j_call,cdr3_length,cdr3_nt,cdr3_aa
TRBV29-1,-,-,TRBJ2-1,12,TGCAGCGTTGTTCCGGAGCACAATGAGCAGTTCTTC,CSVVPEHNEQFF
TRBV6-5,TRBD2,-,TRBJ2-7,14,TGTGCCAGCACTGTGACTAGCGACTCCTACGAGCAGTACTTC,CASTVTSDSYEQYF
TRBV27,-,-,TRBJ2-7,14,TGTGCCAGCAGTTTGAGCCAGCTTGTTAACGAGCAGTACTTC,CASSLSQLVNEQYF
TRBV2,-,-,TRBJ1-1,12,TGTGCCAGCACCGAGGCGGATGGTGAAGCTTTCTTT,CASTEADGEAFF
TRBV9,TRBD2,few,TRBJ2-5,15,TGTGCCAGCAGCGTAGGCGGGGGGAGGAAAGAGACCCAGTACTTC,CASSVGGGRKETQYF
TRBV9,-,-,TRBJ1-1,13,TGTGCCAGCAGCGTAGGGGGGAAGTCTGAAGCTTTCTTT,CASSVGGKSEAFF
TRBV4-2,-,-,TRBJ1-2,14,TGTGCCAGCAGCCACAGCATGGCCGAAGATGGCTACACCTTC,CASSHSMAEDGYTF
TRBV14,-,once,TRBJ2-7,17,TGTGCCAGCAGCCAACCACTTCCCGGGACACACGTCTACGAGCAGTACTTC,CASSQPLPGTHVYEQYF
TRBV28,TRBD1,-,TRBJ1-2,14,TGTGCCAGCAGTAACGACAGGGAAGAGTATGGCTACACCTTC,CASSNDREEYGYTF
TRBV19,TRBD1,-,TRBJ1-1,15,TGTGCCAGTAGCCAACCGGGACAGGCAACCGCTGAAGCTTTCTTT,CASSQPGQATAEAFF
TRBV7-9,TRBD1,few,TRBJ1-2,16,TGTGCCAGCAGCGATCAGGACAGGGAAGGGAGCTATGGCTACACCTTC,CASSDQDREGSYGYTF
TRBV10-2,TRBD2,-,TRBJ2-7,16,TGCGCCAGCAGTGTGCCCCTAGCGGGAACGACCTACGAGCAGTACTTC,CASSVPLAGTTYEQYF
TRBV6-6,TRBD2,-,TRBJ2-5,16,TGTGCCAGCAGTTACCCGGGTGCAGCGGGGAAAGAGACCCAGTACTTC,CASSYPGAAGKETQYF
TRBV6-1,-,-,TRBJ1-1,15,TGTGCCAGCAGTGCCTCACAGGGCCTGAACACTGAAGCTTTCTTT,CASSASQGLNTEAFF
TRBV4-2,TRBD2,few,TRBJ2-7,16,TGTGCCAGCAGCCAAGACAGGGGCGGGGGGAGTCACGAGCAGTACTTC,CASSQDRGGGSHEQYF
TRBV5-1,-,-,TRBJ1-1,14,TGCGCCAGCAGACCACGCGTCGGGGACACTGAAGCTTTCTTT,CASRPRVGDTEAFF
TRBV19,TRBD2,-,TRBJ2-7,14,TGTGCCAGTAGTATCGGGGCTAGCGGGTACGAGCAGTACTTC,CASSIGASGYEQYF
TRBV18,-,-,TRBJ2-7,16,TGTGCCAGCTCACCAGGAGGGGCCACGCCCTCCTACGAGCAGTACTTC,CASSPGGATPSYEQYF
TRBV6-1,-,-,TRBJ1-1,17,TGTGCCAGCAGTGAAGATAGGGACACCCGGGTGCACACTGAAGCTTTCTTT,CASSEDRDTRVHTEAFF
TRBV6-5,TRBD2,-,TRBJ2-3,16,TGTGCCAGCAGTTACTCTCTAGCGGGGTTCACAGATACGCAGTATTTT,CASSYSLAGFTDTQYF
TRBV7-2,-,-,TRBJ1-6,16,TGTGCCAGCAGCTTAGCGGGGGTAGCCTATAATTCACCCCTCCACTTT,CASSLAGVAYNSPLHF
TRBV5-1,TRBD1,-,TRBJ2-1,18,TGCGCCAGCAGCCGACGATCGGACAGGGGGCGCAGGTACAATGAGCAGTTCTTC,CASSRRSDRGRRYNEQFF
TRBV5-1,-,-,TRBJ2-7,14,TGCGCCAGCAGCTTGGATGATTTAGCTGGCGAGCAGTACTTC,CASSLDDLAGEQYF
TRBV2,TRBD2,-,TRBJ2-1,15,TGTGCCAGCAGTAGTAGCGGGGGGGCCTACAATGAGCAGTTCTTC,CASSSSGGAYNEQFF
TRBV4-2,-,-,TRBJ1-1,13,TGTGCCAGCAGCCAAGGAGACGGTACTGAAGCTTTCTTT,CASSQGDGTEAFF
TRBV2,TRBD1,once,TRBJ2-3,14,TGTGCCAGCAGTGTCGACAGGGGCTCTGATACGCAGTATTTT,CASSVDRGSDTQYF
TRBV9,-,-,TRBJ2-7,15,TGTGCCAGCAGCGTAGATCTGGACTCACACTACGAGCAGTACTTC,CASSVDLDSHYEQYF
TRBV6-5,-,-,TRBJ2-3,15,TGTGCCAGCAGTTATCTGGCGGGGAGCACAGATACGCAGTATTTT,CASSYLAGSTDTQYF
TRBV5-4,-,-,TRBJ2-5,14,TGTGCCAGCAGCTTGCTGGGCAGGGAAGAGACCCAGTACTTC,CASSLLGREETQYF
TRBV19,TRBD1,-,TRBJ1-1,14,TGTGCCAGTCGATGGACAGGGCGGTTCTCTGAAGCTTTCTTT,CASRWTGRFSEAFF
TRBV28,TRBD1,-,TRBJ1-5,19,TGTGCCAGCAGACCTTCGGGACAGGCGCTCCGATATAGCAATCAGCCCCAGCATTTT,CASRPSGQALRYSNQPQHF
TRBV27,TRBD2,-,TRBJ2-7,13,TGTGCCAGCAGTTTCGGGAGGATCTACGAGCAGTACTTC,CASSFGRIYEQYF
TRBV7-6,-,medium-sized,TRBJ1-3,18,TGTGCCAGCAGCCCTACAAGCACAGGCCACTCCTCTGGAAACACCATATATTTT,CASSPTSTGHSSGNTIYF
TRBV6-1,TRBD1,-,TRBJ2-7,15,TGTGCCAGCAGGAACAGGGGGCTGAATCCCTACGAGCAGTACTTC,CASRNRGLNPYEQYF
TRBV4-1,TRBD1,-,TRBJ1-1,18,TGCGCCAGCAGCCAAGCCTCTCCGGGACAGGGCTTAAACACTGAAGCTTTCTTT,CASSQASPGQGLNTEAFF
TRBV7-9,-,large,TRBJ2-7,14,TGTGCCAGCAGCTTAGCGGGGAGCTCCTACGAGCAGTACTTC,CASSLAGSSYEQYF
TRBV9,-,-,TRBJ1-6,14,TGTGCCAGCAGCGGGAGCTCCTATAATTCACCCCTCCACTTT,CASSGSSYNSPLHF
TRBV19,-,few,TRBJ2-7,15,TGTGCCAGTAAATACCACACCCGCGGGTCCTACGAGCAGTACTTC,CASKYHTRGSYEQYF
TRBV10-1,-,-,TRBJ1-1,16,TGCGCCAGCAGTGAGTCGAGCGGGGGTCCGAACACTGAAGCTTTCTTT,CASSESSGGPNTEAFF
TRBV7-6,TRBD2,-,TRBJ2-2,17,TGTGCCAGCAGCGAGACTAGCGGGGGGGCTAACACCGGGGAGCTGTTTTTT,CASSETSGGANTGELFF